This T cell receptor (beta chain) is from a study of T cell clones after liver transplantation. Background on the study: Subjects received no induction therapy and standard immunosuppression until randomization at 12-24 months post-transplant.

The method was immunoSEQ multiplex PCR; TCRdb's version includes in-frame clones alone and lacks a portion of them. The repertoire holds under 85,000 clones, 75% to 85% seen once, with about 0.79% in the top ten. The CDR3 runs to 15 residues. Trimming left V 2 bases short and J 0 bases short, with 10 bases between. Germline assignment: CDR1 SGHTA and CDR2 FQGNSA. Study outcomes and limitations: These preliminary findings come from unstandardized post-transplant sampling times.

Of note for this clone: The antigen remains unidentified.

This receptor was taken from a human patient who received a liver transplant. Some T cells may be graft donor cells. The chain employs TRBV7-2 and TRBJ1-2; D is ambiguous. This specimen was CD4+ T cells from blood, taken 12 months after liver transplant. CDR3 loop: CASSLTSRSNYGYTF. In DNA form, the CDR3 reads TGTGCCAGCAGCTTAACCAGCAGATCTAACTATGGCTACACCTTC.